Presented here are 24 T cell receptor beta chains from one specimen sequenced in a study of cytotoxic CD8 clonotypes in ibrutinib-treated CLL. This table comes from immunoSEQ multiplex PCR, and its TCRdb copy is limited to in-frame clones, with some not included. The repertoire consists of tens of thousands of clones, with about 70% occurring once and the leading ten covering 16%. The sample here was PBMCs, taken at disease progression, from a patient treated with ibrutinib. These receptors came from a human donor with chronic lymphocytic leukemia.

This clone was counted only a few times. As DNA, the CDR3 is TGTGCCAGTTGGGACTCGTACAGGGCGGATGGCTACACCTTC. Protein sequence: CASWDSYRADGYTF. The V gene is TRBV19, the J gene TRBJ1-2; D is possibly TRBD1 (6 bases). With 8 bases removed from V and 6 bases from J, the gap between germline ends came to 19 bases. The germline V gene encodes CDR1 LNHDA and CDR2 SQIVND (reference sequence). The CDR3 loop spans 14 amino acids. The full variable domain, with the rest looked up from reference TRBV19 and TRBJ1-2, is DGGITQSPKYLFRKEGQNVTLSCEQNLNHDAMYWYRQDPGQGLRLIYYSQIVNDFQKGDIAEGYSVSREKKESFPLTVTSAQKNPTAFYLCASWDSYRADGYTFGSGTRLTVV.

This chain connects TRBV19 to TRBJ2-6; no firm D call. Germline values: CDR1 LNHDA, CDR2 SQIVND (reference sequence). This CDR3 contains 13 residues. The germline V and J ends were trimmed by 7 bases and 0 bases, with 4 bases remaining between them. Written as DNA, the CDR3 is TGTGCCAGTAAAGTCTCTGGGGCCAACGTCCTGACTTTC. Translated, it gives CASKVSGANVLTF. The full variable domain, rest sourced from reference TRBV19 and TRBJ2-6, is DGGITQSPKYLFRKEGQNVTLSCEQNLNHDAMYWYRQDPGQGLRLIYYSQIVNDFQKGDIAEGYSVSREKKESFPLTVTSAQKNPTAFYLCASKVSGANVLTFGAGSRLTVL.

The CDR3 DNA sequence: TGTGCCAGTAGTGGGGGGCTAGCAATCCTTTCGCAGTATTTT. It codes for CASSGGLAILSQYF. J is TRBJ2-3 and V is TRBV19; D could derive from TRBD1 or TRBD2 (6 bases each). The V gene's germline CDR1 is LNHDA and CDR2 SQIVND (reference sequence). The CDR3 consists of 14 residues. V was shortened by 5 bases and J by 10 bases, with 19 bases between the two germline ends.

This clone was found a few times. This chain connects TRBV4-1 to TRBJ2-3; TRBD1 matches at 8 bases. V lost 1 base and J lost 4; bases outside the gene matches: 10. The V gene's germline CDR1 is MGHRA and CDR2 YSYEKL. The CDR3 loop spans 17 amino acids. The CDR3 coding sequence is TGCGCCAGCAGCCAAGCCCCGACGGCAGGGGGCGCAGATACGCAGTATTTT. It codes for CASSQAPTAGGADTQYF.

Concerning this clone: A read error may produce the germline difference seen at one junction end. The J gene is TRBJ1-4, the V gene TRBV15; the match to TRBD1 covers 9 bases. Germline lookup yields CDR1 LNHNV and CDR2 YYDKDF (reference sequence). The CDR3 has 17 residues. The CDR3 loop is CATSRGGQGSSHEKVFF. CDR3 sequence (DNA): TGTGCCACCAGCAGAGGGGGACAGGGATCCTCTCATGAAAAAGTGTTTTTT.

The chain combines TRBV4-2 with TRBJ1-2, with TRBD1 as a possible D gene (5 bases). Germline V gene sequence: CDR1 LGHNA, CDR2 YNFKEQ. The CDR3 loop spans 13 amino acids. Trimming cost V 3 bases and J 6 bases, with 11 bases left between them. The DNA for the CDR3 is TGTGCCAGCAGCCAGGGGCCCAAAGATGGCTACACCTTC. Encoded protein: CASSQGPKDGYTF.

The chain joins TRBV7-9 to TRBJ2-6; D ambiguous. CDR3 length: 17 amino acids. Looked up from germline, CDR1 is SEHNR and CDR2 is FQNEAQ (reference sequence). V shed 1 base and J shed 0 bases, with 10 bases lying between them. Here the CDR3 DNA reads TGTGCCAGCAGCTTAGGGGCTAGGCTCTCTGGGGCCAACGTCCTGACTTTC. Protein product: CASSLGARLSGANVLTF.

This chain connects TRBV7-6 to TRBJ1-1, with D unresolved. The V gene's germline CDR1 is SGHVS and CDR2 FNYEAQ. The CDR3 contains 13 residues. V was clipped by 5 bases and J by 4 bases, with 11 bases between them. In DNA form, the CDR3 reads TGTGCCAGCAGCCCTGGTAGCGGCACTGAAGCTTTCTTT. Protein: CASSPGSGTEAFF.

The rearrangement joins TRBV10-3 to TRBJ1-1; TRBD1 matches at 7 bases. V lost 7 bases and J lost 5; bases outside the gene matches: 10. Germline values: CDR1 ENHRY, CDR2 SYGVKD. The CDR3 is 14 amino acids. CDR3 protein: CAITQTGWGTEAFF. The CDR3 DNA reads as TGTGCCATCACCCAGACAGGGTGGGGGACTGAAGCTTTCTTT.

The CDR3 protein is CASSQGGTVQETQYF. CDR3 nucleotides: TGTGCCAGCAGCCAGGGCGGGACAGTTCAAGAGACCCAGTACTTC. The chain couples TRBV16 to TRBJ2-5; D possibly corresponds to TRBD1 (7 bases). CDR3 length: 15 amino acids. V dropped 3 bases and J dropped 2 bases, with 13 bases sitting between them. Germline values: CDR1 KGHSY, CDR2 FQNENV.

The CDR3 nucleotides read TGTGCCAGTAGTACGGGGAGTTGGGGTTATCAGCCCCAGCATTTT. Its protein is CASSTGSWGYQPQHF. The chain links TRBV19 to TRBJ1-5, with unresolved D. CDR1 and CDR2 (germline): LNHDA, SQIVND (reference sequence). This CDR3 has 15 amino acids. V was trimmed by 4 bases and J by 5 bases, leaving 15 bases between them.

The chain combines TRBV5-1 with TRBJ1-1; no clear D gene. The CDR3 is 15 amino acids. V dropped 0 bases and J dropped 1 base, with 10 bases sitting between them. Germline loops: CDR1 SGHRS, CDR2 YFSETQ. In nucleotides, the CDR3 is TGCGCCAGCAGCTTGGCCCGGGAAACGAACACTGAAGCTTTCTTT. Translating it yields CASSLARETNTEAFF.

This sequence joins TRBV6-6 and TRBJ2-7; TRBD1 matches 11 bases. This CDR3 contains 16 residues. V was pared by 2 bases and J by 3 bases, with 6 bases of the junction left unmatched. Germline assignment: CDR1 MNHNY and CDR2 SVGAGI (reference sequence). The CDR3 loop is CASSYLDRGHIYEQYF. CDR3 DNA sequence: TGTGCCAGCAGTTACCTGGACAGGGGGCACATCTACGAGCAGTACTTC.

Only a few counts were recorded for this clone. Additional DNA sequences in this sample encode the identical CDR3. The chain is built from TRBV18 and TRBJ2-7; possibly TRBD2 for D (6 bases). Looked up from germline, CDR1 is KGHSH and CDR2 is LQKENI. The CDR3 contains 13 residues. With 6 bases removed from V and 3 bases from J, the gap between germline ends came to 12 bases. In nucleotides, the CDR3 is TGTGCCAGCTCCCCGCGGAGGGGCTACGAGCAGTACTTC. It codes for CASSPRRGYEQYF. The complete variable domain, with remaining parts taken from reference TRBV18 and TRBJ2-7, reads NAGVMQNPRHLVRRRGQEARLRCSPMKGHSHVYWYRQLPEEGLKFMVYLQKENIIDESGMPKERFSAEFPKEGPSILRIQQVVRGDSAAYFCASSPRRGYEQYFGPGTRLTVT.

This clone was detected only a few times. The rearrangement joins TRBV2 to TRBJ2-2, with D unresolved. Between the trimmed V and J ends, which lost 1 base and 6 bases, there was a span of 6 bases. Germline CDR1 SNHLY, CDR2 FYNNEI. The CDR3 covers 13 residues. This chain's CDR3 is CASSEDSPGELFF. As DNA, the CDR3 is TGTGCCAGCAGTGAAGACAGTCCCGGGGAGCTGTTTTTT.

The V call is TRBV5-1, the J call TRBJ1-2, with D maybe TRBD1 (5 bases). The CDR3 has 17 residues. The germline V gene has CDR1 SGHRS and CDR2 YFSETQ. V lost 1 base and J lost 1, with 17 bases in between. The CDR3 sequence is CASSLYGRPTDNYGYTF. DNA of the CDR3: TGCGCCAGCAGCTTGTATGGCAGGCCGACAGATAACTATGGCTACACCTTC. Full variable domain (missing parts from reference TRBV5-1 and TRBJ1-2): KAGVTQTPRYLIKTRGQQVTLSCSPISGHRSVSWYQQTPGQGLQFLFEYFSETQRNKGNFPGRFSGRQFSNSRSEMNVSTLELGDSALYLCASSLYGRPTDNYGYTFGSGTRLTVV.

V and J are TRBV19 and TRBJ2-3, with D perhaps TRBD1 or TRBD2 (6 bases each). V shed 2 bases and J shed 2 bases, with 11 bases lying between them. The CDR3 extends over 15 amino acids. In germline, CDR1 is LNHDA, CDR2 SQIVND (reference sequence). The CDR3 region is CASSIRGAHTDTQYF. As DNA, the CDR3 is TGTGCCAGTAGTATAAGGGGGGCACACACAGATACGCAGTATTTT.

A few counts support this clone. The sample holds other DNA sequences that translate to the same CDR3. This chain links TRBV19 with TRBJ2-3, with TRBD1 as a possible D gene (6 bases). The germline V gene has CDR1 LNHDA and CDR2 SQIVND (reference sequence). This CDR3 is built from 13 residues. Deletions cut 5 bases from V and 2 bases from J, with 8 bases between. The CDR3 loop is CASSWTVTDTQYF. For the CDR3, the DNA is TGTGCCAGTAGTTGGACAGTCACAGATACGCAGTATTTT.

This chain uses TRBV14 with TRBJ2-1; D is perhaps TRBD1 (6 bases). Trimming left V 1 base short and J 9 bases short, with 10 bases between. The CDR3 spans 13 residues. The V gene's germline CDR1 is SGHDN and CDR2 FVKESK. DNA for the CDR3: TGTGCCAGCAGCCAAGGGTTAGGGGGTGAGCAGTTCTTC. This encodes CASSQGLGGEQFF. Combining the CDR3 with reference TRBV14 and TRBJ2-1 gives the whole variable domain EAGVTQFPSHSVIEKGQTVTLRCDPISGHDNLYWYRRVMGKEIKFLLHFVKESKQDESGMPNNRFLAERTGGTYSTLKVQPAELEDSGVYFCASSQGLGGEQFFGPGTRLTVL.

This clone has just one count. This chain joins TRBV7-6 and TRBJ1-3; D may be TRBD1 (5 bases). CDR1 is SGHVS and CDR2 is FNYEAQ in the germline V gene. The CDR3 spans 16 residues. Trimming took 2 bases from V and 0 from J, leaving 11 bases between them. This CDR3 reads CASSLRGDPSGNTIYF. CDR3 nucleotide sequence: TGTGCCAGCAGCTTACGTGGGGACCCCTCTGGAAACACCATATATTTT.

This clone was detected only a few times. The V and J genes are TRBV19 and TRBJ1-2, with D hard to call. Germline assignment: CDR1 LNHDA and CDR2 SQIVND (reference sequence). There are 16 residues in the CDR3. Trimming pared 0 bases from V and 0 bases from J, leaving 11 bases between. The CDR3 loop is CASSIEEGRANYGYTF. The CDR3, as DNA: TGTGCCAGTAGTATAGAAGAGGGCCGTGCTAACTATGGCTACACCTTC.

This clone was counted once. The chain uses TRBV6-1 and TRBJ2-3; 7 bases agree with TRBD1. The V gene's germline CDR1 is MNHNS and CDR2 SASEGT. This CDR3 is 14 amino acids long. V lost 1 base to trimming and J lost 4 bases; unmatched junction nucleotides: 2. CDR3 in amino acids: CASSEGQGPDTQYF. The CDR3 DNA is TGTGCCAGCAGTGAAGGACAGGGCCCAGATACGCAGTATTTT.

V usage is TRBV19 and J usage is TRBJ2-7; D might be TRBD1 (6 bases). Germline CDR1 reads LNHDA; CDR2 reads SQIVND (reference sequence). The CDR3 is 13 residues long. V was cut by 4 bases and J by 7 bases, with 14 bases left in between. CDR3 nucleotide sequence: TGTGCCAGTAGTACGACACAGGGTAGGGAGCAGTACTTC. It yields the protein CASSTTQGREQYF.

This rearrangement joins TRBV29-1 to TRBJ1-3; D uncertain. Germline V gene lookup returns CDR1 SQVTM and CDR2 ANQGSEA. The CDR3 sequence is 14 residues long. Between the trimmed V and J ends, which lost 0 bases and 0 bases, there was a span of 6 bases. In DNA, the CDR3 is TGCAGCGTTGAAGACGTAGGCTCTGGAAACACCATATATTTT. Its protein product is CSVEDVGSGNTIYF.